Each of the 3 T cell receptor beta chains below was sequenced from the same sample in a study of blood T cell repertoires in COVID-19. Using immunoSEQ multiplex PCR, the repertoire was profiled, and TCRdb retains in-frame clones only, with some absent. Here the sample spans tens of thousands of clones, approximately 83% being singletons. The sequencing input was peripheral blood. These receptor sequences come from a woman in her sixties with acute or convalescent COVID-19.

The chain couples TRBV5-8 to TRBJ1-2; a possible D gene is TRBD1 (5 bases). The V end lost 1 base, the J end lost 5 bases, and 18 bases lay between the germline ends. This CDR3 spans 16 amino acids. Germline CDR1 SGHTS, CDR2 YDEGEE. CDR3 sequence (DNA): TGTGCCAGCAGCTTGATACCGGAGGCTGGGGGGTATGGCTACACCTTC. Its translation: CASSLIPEAGGYGYTF.

Only one count was recorded for this clone. For the CDR3, the DNA is TGCGCCAGCAGCCAAGATCAGACAGCACAAGAGACCCAGTACTTC. Translation: CASSQDQTAQETQYF. This chain uses TRBV4-1 with TRBJ2-5, with D maybe TRBD1 (5 bases). The CDR3 covers 15 residues. The V end was cut by 0 bases, the J end by 2 bases, with 10 bases between. Germline V lookup: CDR1 MGHRA, CDR2 YSYEKL.

The rearrangement joins TRBV5-6 to TRBJ1-3, with D possibly matching TRBD1 (5 bases). The CDR3 spans 15 residues. CDR1 SGHDT and CDR2 YYEEEE come from the germline V gene. V was clipped by 1 base and J by 4 bases, with 12 bases between them. In DNA form, the CDR3 reads TGTGCCAGCAGCTTGTCAGGGATACGGGGAAACACCATATATTTT. Residues: CASSLSGIRGNTIYF.